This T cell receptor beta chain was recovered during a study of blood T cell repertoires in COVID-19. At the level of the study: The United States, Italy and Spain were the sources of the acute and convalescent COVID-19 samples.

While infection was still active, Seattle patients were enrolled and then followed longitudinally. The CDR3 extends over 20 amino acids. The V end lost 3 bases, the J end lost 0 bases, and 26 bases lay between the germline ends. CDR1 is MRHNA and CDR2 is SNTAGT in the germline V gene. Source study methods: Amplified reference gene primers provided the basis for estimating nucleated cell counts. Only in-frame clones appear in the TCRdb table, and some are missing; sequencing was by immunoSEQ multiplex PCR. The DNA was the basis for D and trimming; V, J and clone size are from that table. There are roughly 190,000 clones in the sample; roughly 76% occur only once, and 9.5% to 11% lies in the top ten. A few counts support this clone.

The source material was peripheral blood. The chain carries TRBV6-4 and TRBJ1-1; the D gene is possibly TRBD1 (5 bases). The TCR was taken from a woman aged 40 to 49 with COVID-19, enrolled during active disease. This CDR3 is CASSESRRRVVRGVNTEAFF. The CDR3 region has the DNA TGTGCCAGCAGTGAAAGTCGGCGACGAGTTGTTCGGGGGGTGAACACTGAAGCTTTCTTT.